A single sample gave rise to the 17 T cell receptor beta chains below, sequenced in a study of blood T cells in healthy people across ages. The second PCR ran about 6 to 12 cycles with a sample-barcoded 5' primer and J-beta primers. TCRdb reprocessed the 5' RACE reads via MiXCR and lists one record per CDR3 protein. The sample has about a million distinct CDR3 sequences; 48% are singletons. The specimen was blood. The receptor source for this set is a man aged 25 to 40 in good health.

The chain links TRBV7-9 to TRBJ2-3, with 9 bases lining up with TRBD2. This CDR3 spans 16 amino acids. V trimming: 3 bases; J trimming: 0 bases; junction bases outside the gene matches: 4. Germline V gene lookup returns CDR1 SEHNR and CDR2 FQNEAQ (reference sequence). This CDR3 is CASSLASGISTDTQYF. Here the CDR3 DNA reads TGTGCCAGCAGCTTGGCTAGCGGGATTAGCACAGATACGCAGTATTTT.

With respect to this clonotype: The junction and the germline gene differ at one end; a read error may be behind it. As DNA, the CDR3 is TGTGCCAGCAGTGTAGGGGGGGCCTACAATGAGCAGTTCTTC. Protein product: CASSVGGAYNEQFF. This chain links TRBV9 with TRBJ2-1; D possibly corresponds to TRBD2 (7 bases). The CDR3 sequence is 14 residues long. Germline CDR1 is SGDLS and CDR2 is YYNGEE.

The chain carries TRBV20-1 and TRBJ1-6; tentative D call: TRBD1 (6 bases). Germline CDR1 and CDR2: DFQATT and SNEGSKA (reference sequence). There are 15 residues in the CDR3. Between the trimmed V and J ends, which lost 0 bases and 9 bases, there was a span of 15 bases. This CDR3 is CSARDQNREGSPLHF. The CDR3 DNA follows: TGCAGTGCTAGAGATCAAAACAGGGAGGGTTCACCCCTCCACTTT.

This clonotype was seen ten or more times. The genes are TRBV5-1 and TRBJ2-1; D might be TRBD2 (5 bases). Germline CDR1 SGHRS, CDR2 YFSETQ. With 1 base removed from V and 6 bases from J, the gap between germline ends came to 26 bases. This CDR3 spans 19 amino acids. The CDR3 reads CASSLSTARSLGLLNEQFF. The CDR3 nucleotides read TGCGCCAGCAGCTTGTCGACGGCTCGGTCCCTTGGACTCCTCAATGAGCAGTTCTTC.

This chain links TRBV6-1 with TRBJ2-1; 11 bases match TRBD2. Germline lookup yields CDR1 MNHNS and CDR2 SASEGT. V was pared by 4 bases and J by 6 bases, with 8 bases of the junction left unmatched. CDR3 size: 16 residues. Here the CDR3 DNA reads TGTGCCAGCAGTGGACCGACTAGCGGGGCCCGCAATGAGCAGTTCTTC. Amino acid sequence: CASSGPTSGARNEQFF.

The chain has TRBV4-3 and TRBJ2-6; D is uncertain. Germline V gene sequence: CDR1 LGHNA, CDR2 YSLEER. Trimming removed 2 bases from V and 0 bases from J, with 11 bases in between. The CDR3 has 17 amino acids. The CDR3 region is CASSQPGSSSGANVLTF. In DNA, the CDR3 is TGCGCCAGCAGCCAACCAGGCTCGAGCTCTGGGGCCAACGTCCTGACTTTC.

This clonotype turned up a few times. The chain employs TRBV5-1 and TRBJ2-4, with 9 positions matching TRBD1. V lost 7 bases and J lost 8; bases outside the gene matches: 10. The germline gives CDR1 SGHRS, CDR2 YFSETQ. The CDR3 extends over 14 amino acids. Written as DNA, the CDR3 is TGCGCCAGCTCCGGACAGGGGAGGGTTGACATTCAGTACTTC. This encodes CASSGQGRVDIQYF. Together with reference TRBV5-1 and TRBJ2-4, the CDR3 gives the full variable domain: KAGVTQTPRYLIKTRGQQVTLSCSPISGHRSVSWYQQTPGQGLQFLFEYFSETQRNKGNFPGRFSGRQFSNSRSEMNVSTLELGDSALYLCASSGQGRVDIQYFGAGTRLSVL.

The chain combines TRBV10-3 with TRBJ2-7; 7 bases are shared with TRBD1. Losses at the gene ends were 3 bases for V and 2 bases for J; bases not matched to a gene: 10. Germline CDR1 reads ENHRY; CDR2 reads SYGVKD. CDR3 length: 16 amino acids. CDR3 nucleotide sequence: TGTGCCATCAGTGACGTCCCGATCGGACAGGCCTACGAGCAGTACTTC. This encodes CAISDVPIGQAYEQYF.

A few counts support this clonotype. V is TRBV27 and J is TRBJ1-2, with 11 bases identical to TRBD1. This CDR3 region has 15 residues. Trimming at V came to 2 bases and at J to 6 bases, leaving 5 bases not matched to a gene. Germline-derived CDR1 and CDR2 are MNHEY and SMNVEV (reference sequence). CDR3 region: CASSLGQGARDGYTF. The DNA of the CDR3 is TGTGCCAGCAGTTTAGGACAGGGGGCGAGGGATGGCTACACCTTC.

A remark on this clonotype: One end of the junction varies from germline; a read error may be responsible. The chain is built from TRBV7-2 and TRBJ2-5; TRBD1 matches at 10 bases. The CDR3 loop spans 17 amino acids. Germline assignment: CDR1 SGHTA and CDR2 FQGNSA. Written as DNA, the CDR3 is TGTGCCGGCAGCTTAATGGTGGCGGGACAGGGGAAAGAGACCCAGTACTTC. Translating gives CAGSLMVAGQGKETQYF.

The chain has TRBV27 and TRBJ2-1, with no clear D. V lost 7 bases and J lost 5, with 15 bases in between. CDR1 and CDR2 (germline): MNHEY, SMNVEV (reference sequence). The CDR3 covers 14 residues. The CDR3 DNA is TGTGCCAGCAAACCCGAACTGGCAAACAATGAGCAGTTCTTC. This sequence encodes CASKPELANNEQFF.

On this clonotype: One end of the junction varies from germline; a read error may be responsible. The V and J genes are TRBV7-2 and TRBJ2-3; TRBD2 aligns across 9 bases. The CDR3 totals 15 residues. Germline V gene lookup returns CDR1 SGHTA and CDR2 FQGNSA. Here the CDR3 reads CASSLAGFSTDTQYF. The DNA of the CDR3 is TGTGCCAGCAGCCTAGCGGGGTTTAGCACAGATACGCAGTATTTT.

This clonotype showed up just a few times. The chain couples TRBV20-1 to TRBJ2-7, with D uncertain. Deletions cut 6 bases from V and 7 bases from J, with 16 bases between. Looked up from germline, CDR1 is DFQATT and CDR2 is SNEGSKA (reference sequence). CDR3 size: 12 residues. The CDR3 loop is CSAPTGFREQYF. The CDR3 DNA reads as TGCAGTGCCCCGACTGGGTTCCGAGAGCAGTACTTC.

The gene calls are TRBV4-3 and TRBJ1-4, with 7 bases matching TRBD1. CDR3 length: 17 amino acids. V lost 0 bases and J lost 3; bases outside the gene matches: 7. The germline V gene has CDR1 LGHNA and CDR2 YSLEER. This CDR3 is CASSQEVRGGSNEKLFF. Here the CDR3 DNA reads TGCGCCAGCAGCCAAGAAGTCAGGGGGGGATCTAATGAAAAACTGTTTTTT.

The chain is built from TRBV5-6 and TRBJ2-5; perhaps TRBD2 as D (6 bases). The V end lost 1 base, the J end lost 1 base, and 11 bases lay between the germline ends. CDR3 length: 15 residues. Germline lookup yields CDR1 SGHDT and CDR2 YYEEEE. In nucleotides, the CDR3 is TGTGCCAGCAGCTTGCGGCGGGGCCGCCAAGAGACCCAGTACTTC. Its translation: CASSLRRGRQETQYF.

The CDR3 DNA reads TGTGCCAGCAGTGGTAGCGGGGGGCCGGACAATGAGCAGTTCTTC. The encoded protein is CASSGSGGPDNEQFF. The chain links TRBV6-1 to TRBJ2-1; 10 bases fit TRBD2. CDR3 size: 15 residues. V shed 4 bases and J 5 bases; nucleotides not matched to a gene: 5. Germline V lookup: CDR1 MNHNS, CDR2 SASEGT.

This clonotype showed up just a few times. The chain links TRBV20-1 to TRBJ2-7; 10 bases line up with TRBD1. The CDR3 is made up of 15 amino acids. Trimming cost V 1 base and J 3 bases; bases outside gene matches: 6. The V gene's germline CDR1 is DFQATT and CDR2 SNEGSKA (reference sequence). The CDR3 loop reads CSARGDRGNGYEQYF. The CDR3 nucleotides read TGCAGTGCTAGAGGGGACAGGGGCAATGGCTACGAGCAGTACTTC.